This record concerns one T cell receptor (beta chain) sequence. This entry belongs to a study of blood T cell repertoires in COVID-19. Method: immunoSEQ multiplex PCR; TCRdb's copy keeps in-frame clones and lacks some. The profile shows some 270,000 clones, roughly four fifths of them singletons. V lost 0 bases to trimming and J lost 6 bases, with 18 bases between them. The CDR3 totals 16 residues. Germline V gene sequence: CDR1 SGHNT, CDR2 YYREEE (reference sequence). Cohort 3 donors counted as recovered after two negative PCRs, clearance, or resolved symptoms. The V gene is TRBV5-4, the J gene TRBJ1-2; a possible D gene is TRBD1 (5 bases). This receptor was taken from a man aged 50 or older who had recovered from COVID-19. The sequencing sample was made of PBMCs or T cells enriched from blood (not recorded which). The CDR3: CASSLALETRGDGYTF. In nucleotides, the CDR3 is TGTGCCAGCAGCTTGGCTTTAGAGACCCGGGGGGATGGCTACACCTTC.